This T cell receptor (beta chain) was sequenced in a study of Graves' ophthalmopathy and Graves' hyperthyroidism. Over 18 months of follow-up, stable hyperthyroidism required that no ophthalmopathy appear. Transcripts of RNA were the source for amplifying TCR beta CDR3 regions. First-round RT-PCR relied on HTBI primers, and a second-round multiplex PCR came next. MiXCR was run by TCRdb on the multiplex PCR reads, yielding one entry per CDR3 protein. The top ten clones hold approximately 6.9% of a sample with roughly 610,000 distinct CDR3 sequences, about 20% of them seen once. As to this clonotype: Its antigen is not known.

Broader study findings: Blood also contained most of the expanded thyroid clonotypes above 0.001 frequency.

Specimen: peripheral blood. This clonotype was obtained from a woman aged 18 to 35 with stable Graves' hyperthyroidism. Some clones in this sample may be carry-over from other donors' samples.

Here the CDR3 reads CASSPSGGPLEQYF. CDR3 DNA sequence: TGCGCCAGCAGCCCTAGCGGGGGCCCCCTCGAGCAGTACTTC. The V and J genes are TRBV5-1 and TRBJ2-7; 10 bases fit TRBD2. Trimming cost V 4 bases and J 6 bases; bases outside gene matches: 7. The V gene's germline CDR1 is SGHRS and CDR2 YFSETQ. The CDR3 sequence is 14 residues long. The whole variable domain, filled in from reference TRBV5-1 and TRBJ2-7, reads KAGVTQTPRYLIKTRGQQVTLSCSPISGHRSVSWYQQTPGQGLQFLFEYFSETQRNKGNFPGRFSGRQFSNSRSEMNVSTLELGDSALYLCASSPSGGPLEQYFGPGTRLTVT.